The 22 T cell receptor beta chains below were found in one sample sequenced in a study of blood T cells in healthy people across ages. Then a second PCR, running about 6 to 12 cycles, was carried out with a sample-barcoded 5' primer and a J-beta primer mix. TCRdb called the 5' RACE reads again in MiXCR, with one record for every CDR3 protein. The repertoire consists of 900,000 to 950,000 distinct CDR3 sequences, with 25% to 30% occurring once and the leading ten covering approximately 10%. The same data also contributed to another study, on T cells of mothers and their children.

What was sequenced was blood. The receptors shown here come from a woman between 40 and 55 years old in good health.

This clonotype was counted ten times or more. This chain connects TRBV5-1 to TRBJ2-7; TRBD2 aligns across 7 bases. The germline CDR1 and CDR2 sequences are SGHRS and YFSETQ. The J segment lost 2 bases and the V segment lost 0 bases, leaving 5 bases of the junction unmatched. The CDR3 sequence is 15 residues long. Here the CDR3 reads CASSLGGTTTYEQYF. For the CDR3, the DNA is TGCGCCAGCAGCTTGGGCGGGACTACCACCTACGAGCAGTACTTC.

This clonotype has just a few counts. The J gene is TRBJ2-7, the V gene TRBV6-2 or TRBV6-3; D is undetermined. V gave up 6 bases and J gave up 2 bases, with 17 bases separating them. Germline assignment: CDR1 MNHEY and CDR2 SVGEGT. The CDR3 length is 15 residues. The chain's CDR3 is CASRPRPLKAYEQYF. The CDR3 bases are TGTGCCAGCAGACCCCGCCCACTAAAAGCCTACGAGCAGTACTTC.

The chain couples TRBV12-3 or TRBV12-4 to TRBJ1-1, with D perhaps TRBD1 (5 bases). The CDR3 loop spans 14 amino acids. The germline V and J ends were trimmed by 6 bases and 1 base, with 12 bases remaining between them. This CDR3 is CASRYDGANTEAFF. The DNA for the CDR3 is TGTGCCAGCAGGTACGATGGGGCGAACACTGAAGCTTTCTTT.

This clonotype has ten or more counts. The V and J genes are TRBV6-5 and TRBJ2-5, with TRBD1 as a possible D gene (5 bases). Per germline, CDR1 MNHEY and CDR2 SVGAGI. This CDR3 is 13 amino acids long. The V end lost 6 bases, the J end lost 0 bases, and 8 bases lay between the germline ends. The CDR3 here is CASRDRNQETQYF. The CDR3 region has the DNA TGTGCCAGCAGAGACAGAAACCAAGAGACCCAGTACTTC.

The chain carries TRBV20-1 and TRBJ2-2; the D gene is possibly TRBD1 (5 bases). CDR1 and CDR2 (germline): DFQATT, SNEGSKA (reference sequence). V was trimmed by 3 bases and J by 7 bases, leaving 18 bases between them. The CDR3 runs 15 residues. CDR3 protein: CSASNQGGISGELFF. The DNA for the CDR3 is TGCAGTGCTAGTAATCAGGGCGGTATTAGCGGGGAGCTGTTTTTT.

V and J are TRBV7-2 and TRBJ2-3; weak D call: TRBD1 (7 bases). The CDR3 totals 18 residues. The germline V and J ends were trimmed by 6 bases and 5 bases, with 27 bases remaining between them. In germline, CDR1 is SGHTA, CDR2 FQGNSA. CDR3 amino acids: CASRPSGRLVQGGDTQYF. CDR3 in DNA: TGTGCCAGCAGGCCTTCCGGGCGACTAGTCCAGGGGGGAGATACGCAGTATTTT.

V gene TRBV20-1 combines with J gene TRBJ2-7; 7 nucleotides agree with TRBD2. In germline, CDR1 is DFQATT, CDR2 SNEGSKA (reference sequence). The CDR3 consists of 17 residues. V lost 0 bases, J lost 7 bases, and 18 bases stayed unmatched. The CDR3 loop reads CSARDPGRGRTYNEQYF. DNA for the CDR3: TGCAGTGCTAGAGATCCGGGGCGGGGGAGAACCTACAATGAGCAGTACTTC.

A few counts support this clonotype. V and J are TRBV24-1 and TRBJ1-5; the match to TRBD1 covers 8 bases. The CDR3 is 15 residues long. The junction had 2 bases not matched to a gene; V was cut back by 3 bases and J by 2 bases. The V gene's germline CDR1 is KGHDR and CDR2 SFDVKD. CDR3 coding DNA: TGTGCCACCAGTGATGGGACAGGAGGCAATCAGCCCCAGCATTTT. Translating gives CATSDGTGGNQPQHF.

Comments on this clonotype: An end of the junction differs from the germline gene, which may be a read error. The chain combines TRBV20-1 with TRBJ2-5; tentatively, D is TRBD2 (5 bases). This CDR3 has 14 residues. Germline assignment: CDR1 DFQATT and CDR2 SNEGSKA (reference sequence). CDR3 bases: TGCAGTGCTGGGCTAACGGGGATCCAAGAGGCCCAGTACTTC. Translation: CSAGLTGIQEAQYF.

This clonotype came up a few times. The chain employs TRBV14 and TRBJ1-1; perhaps TRBD1 as D (5 bases). This CDR3 spans 15 amino acids. Germline V gene sequence: CDR1 SGHDN, CDR2 FVKESK. Trimming removed 1 base at V and 2 bases at J, with 11 bases between. CDR3 amino acids: CASSQVLGGNTEAFF. The CDR3 DNA follows: TGTGCCAGCAGCCAAGTGCTGGGGGGTAACACTGAAGCTTTCTTT.

This clonotype was seen more than once but under ten times. This sequence joins TRBV12-3 or TRBV12-4 and TRBJ2-3; possible D gene TRBD2, 6 bases. The ends were cut back, 1 base at V and 2 bases at J, with 13 bases in the middle. The CDR3 has 16 amino acids. The CDR3 DNA reads as TGTGCCAGCAGTTTAGGGGCGGGGTATACCACAGATACGCAGTATTTT. This sequence encodes CASSLGAGYTTDTQYF.

The chain couples TRBV20-1 to TRBJ2-2; 7 bases match TRBD1. CDR3 size: 14 residues. The V gene end was trimmed by 1 base and the J gene end by 5 bases; junction bases not matched to a gene: 4. The germline gives CDR1 DFQATT, CDR2 SNEGSKA (reference sequence). The CDR3, as DNA: TGCAGTGCTAGAGTTAGGGGGCATACCGGGGAGCTGTTTTTT. The encoded protein is CSARVRGHTGELFF.

The chain joins TRBV27 to TRBJ1-1, with TRBD1 matching over 8 bases. The V and J ends lost 4 bases and 4 bases, in that order; junction bases with no gene match: 11. The CDR3 runs 16 residues. CDR1 and CDR2 (germline): MNHEY, SMNVEV (reference sequence). The chain's CDR3 is CASSYRTGRSGTEAFF. The CDR3 nucleotides read TGTGCCAGCAGTTATAGGACAGGGCGGTCGGGCACTGAAGCTTTCTTT.

This clonotype was seen ten or more times. The chain employs TRBV9 and TRBJ2-3; TRBD2 aligns across 8 bases. Germline V gene data show CDR1 as SGDLS and CDR2 as YYNGEE. The CDR3 consists of 15 residues. After removal of 3 bases from V and 2 bases from J, the junction contained 5 bases not matched to a gene. As DNA, the CDR3 is TGTGCCAGCAGCGAGATAGCGGGGTTCACAGATACGCAGTATTTT. Translating it yields CASSEIAGFTDTQYF. The full variable domain, rest sourced from reference TRBV9 and TRBJ2-3, is DSGVTQTPKHLITATGQRVTLRCSPRSGDLSVYWYQQSLDQGLQFLIQYYNGEERAKGNILERFSAQQFPDLHSELNLSSLELGDSALYFCASSEIAGFTDTQYFGPGTRLTVL.

This chain uses TRBV7-9 with TRBJ2-7; 8 nucleotides match TRBD2. Germline loops: CDR1 SEHNR, CDR2 FQNEAQ (reference sequence). V shed 5 bases and J 2 bases; nucleotides not matched to a gene: 5. This CDR3 comprises 14 residues. The CDR3: CASSTGLAAYEQYF. CDR3 in DNA: TGTGCCAGCAGCACAGGACTAGCCGCCTACGAGCAGTACTTC.

This clonotype was recorded many times. The chain joins TRBV7-9 to TRBJ1-2; 10 positions agree with TRBD1. The CDR3 is 16 amino acids. Germline lookup yields CDR1 SEHNR and CDR2 FQNEAQ (reference sequence). V lost 3 bases, J lost 0 bases, and 4 bases stayed unmatched. The CDR3 protein is CASSFPGQGPNYGYTF. The CDR3 DNA is TGTGCCAGCAGCTTCCCGGGACAGGGGCCTAACTATGGCTACACCTTC.

To note about this clonotype: A junction end diverges from the germline sequence, so it may reflect a read error. The chain has TRBV9 and TRBJ2-5; weak D call: TRBD2 (6 bases). Germline V gives CDR1 SGDLS, CDR2 YYNGEE. The CDR3 runs to 14 residues. This CDR3 is CACSVGQGRETQYF. In DNA form, the CDR3 reads TGTGCCTGCAGCGTAGGGCAAGGGAGGGAGACCCAGTACTTC.

Points on this clonotype: This CDR3 is missing its conserved last phenylalanine or tryptophan, likely due to a read error. The rearrangement links TRBV6-5 to TRBJ2-7, with no clear D. Germline CDR1 and CDR2: MNHEY and SVGAGI. There are 18 residues in the CDR3. Trimming shortened V by 0 bases and J by 2 bases, and 20 bases separated the two germline ends. CDR3 DNA: TGTGCCAGCAGTTACTCGAAACAGTCAGGACGAACCCCCTACGAGCAGTACTGC. This codes for CASSYSKQSGRTPYEQYC.

This clonotype has a count of ten or more. The chain has TRBV4-1 and TRBJ2-7; 8 bases map to TRBD1. The ends lost 3 bases at V and 3 bases at J; junction bases unmatched: 10. Per germline, CDR1 MGHRA and CDR2 YSYEKL. The CDR3 is made up of 16 amino acids. As DNA, the CDR3 is TGCGCCAGCAGCCACCCCCCCGGACAGGGAAACTACGAGCAGTACTTC. The encoded protein is CASSHPPGQGNYEQYF.

This clonotype came up a few times. The genes are TRBV24-1 and TRBJ2-3; maybe TRBD2 (7 bases). The V end was cut by 10 bases, the J end by 6 bases, with 19 bases between. CDR1 is KGHDR, CDR2 SFDVKD, per germline. The CDR3 runs 14 residues. The CDR3 region is CATRRGGDTDTQYF. In nucleotides, the CDR3 is TGTGCCACGCGGAGGGGGGGGGACACGGATACGCAGTATTTT.

This clonotype was recorded many times. The chain has TRBV7-2 and TRBJ2-7; 9 nucleotides line up with TRBD1. CDR1 SGHTA and CDR2 FQGNSA come from the germline V gene. V was pared by 3 bases and J by 3 bases, with 3 bases of the junction left unmatched. The CDR3 has 14 amino acids. As DNA, the CDR3 is TGTGCCAGCAGCTTTGCGGGACAGGGCTACGAGCAGTACTTC. Encoded protein: CASSFAGQGYEQYF.

The chain joins TRBV28 to TRBJ2-7; D is uncertain. Germline CDR1 reads MDHEN; CDR2 reads SYDVKM. The V gene lost 5 bases and the J gene lost 2 bases, with 7 bases spanning the gap. This CDR3 region has 12 residues. The CDR3 spells CASSPHTYEQYF. The CDR3 DNA reads as TGTGCCAGCAGTCCTCATACCTACGAGCAGTACTTC.